The 20 T cell receptor beta chains listed next were all sequenced from one sample in a study of identical twins. In TCRdb, the 5' RACE reads were re-called with MiXCR into one record per CDR3 protein. In the table there are over 250,000 distinct CDR3 sequences, 8.5% to 9.5% of which are singletons. These data were also reused for a study on yellow fever vaccine responses in identical twins.

The sample was CD8+ T cells sorted from blood. The receptors here all came from a woman aged 18-29 years in good health.

This clonotype has a handful of counts. V gene TRBV20-1 combines with J gene TRBJ2-3; 9 bases fit TRBD1. J was trimmed by 6 bases and V by 6 bases; bases with no gene match: 16. The CDR3 contains 16 residues. The germline V gene encodes CDR1 DFQATT and CDR2 SNEGSKA (reference sequence). The CDR3 region is CSAQRAGQGVRDTQYF. The DNA of the CDR3 is TGCAGTGCCCAAAGAGCGGGACAGGGTGTAAGGGATACGCAGTATTTT.

There are many counts of this clonotype. The chain uses TRBV4-3 and TRBJ2-1, with 8 bases fitting TRBD1. The J segment lost 7 bases and the V segment lost 4 bases, leaving 6 bases of the junction unmatched. This CDR3 spans 14 amino acids. Germline V gene lookup returns CDR1 LGHNA and CDR2 YSLEER. CDR3 amino acids: CASSPMTGVNEQFF. The CDR3 DNA follows: TGCGCCAGCAGCCCCATGACAGGGGTAAATGAGCAGTTCTTC.

This clonotype was seen a few times. The gene calls are TRBV7-6 and TRBJ1-1; possible D gene TRBD1, 5 bases. Trimming removed 4 bases from V and 4 bases from J, with 16 bases in between. The CDR3 length is 15 residues. Germline V gene lookup returns CDR1 SGHVS and CDR2 FNYEAQ. CDR3 in amino acids: CASSSASGGGTEAFF. The DNA for the CDR3 is TGTGCCAGCAGCTCGGCTTCGGGGGGGGGCACTGAAGCTTTCTTT.

This clonotype was observed a few times. V and J are TRBV27 and TRBJ2-7, with 10 nucleotides matching TRBD2. The CDR3 has 14 amino acids. Germline CDR1 MNHEY, CDR2 SMNVEV (reference sequence). The V gene end was trimmed by 6 bases and the J gene end by 4 bases; junction bases not matched to a gene: 6. CDR3 residues: CASSLLAGQYEQYF. CDR3 nucleotides: TGTGCCAGCAGCTTACTAGCGGGACAATACGAGCAGTACTTC.

This clonotype was found once. The chain employs TRBV12-2 and TRBJ2-1; TRBD2, the table's D call, was not compared with the DNA. TRBV12-2 is a pseudogene segment. This CDR3 contains 15 residues. CDR3 loop: CASRRSGVSYNEQFF. CDR3 nucleotide sequence: TGTGCAAGTCGTCGAAGCGGGGTCTCCTACAATGAGCAGTTCTTC.

V is TRBV11-2 and J is TRBJ2-1; perhaps TRBD1 as D (6 bases). The V and J ends lost 5 bases and 8 bases respectively, with 19 bases between them. Germline lookup yields CDR1 SGHAT and CDR2 FQNNGV. The CDR3 is 15 residues long. CDR3 in amino acids: CASSHTLDSIHEQFF. The DNA of the CDR3 is TGTGCCAGCAGCCACACTTTGGACAGTATACATGAGCAGTTCTTC.

V gene TRBV4-3 combines with J gene TRBJ1-3; 9 bases are shared with TRBD1. V trimming: 5 bases; J trimming: 4 bases; junction bases outside the gene matches: 6. CDR3 size: 15 residues. In germline, CDR1 is LGHNA, CDR2 YSLEER. The CDR3 nucleotides read TGCGCCAGCAGCGTCGACAGGGGGAGAGGAAACACCATATATTTT. Its translation: CASSVDRGRGNTIYF.

The J gene is TRBJ1-1, the V gene TRBV19; D is unclear. The germline gives CDR1 LNHDA, CDR2 SQIVND (reference sequence). The CDR3 runs 11 residues. Trimming removed 6 bases from V and 4 bases from J, with 6 bases in between. The CDR3 loop is CASSWGTEAFF. DNA of the CDR3: TGTGCCAGTAGCTGGGGCACTGAAGCTTTCTTT.

This clonotype has more than one count but fewer than ten. The chain recombines TRBV15 with TRBJ1-1; 11 bases match TRBD1. Germline V gene data show CDR1 as LNHNV and CDR2 as YYDKDF (reference sequence). CDR3 length: 18 residues. V lost 1 base and J lost 1; bases outside the gene matches: 8. This chain's CDR3 is CATSRVRDRGVSNTEAFF. The CDR3, as DNA: TGTGCCACCAGCAGAGTAAGGGACAGGGGGGTGTCGAACACTGAAGCTTTCTTT.

This chain uses TRBV6-2 or TRBV6-3 with TRBJ2-3, with D tentatively TRBD1 (5 bases). The V end lost 6 bases, the J end lost 2 bases, and 15 bases lay between the germline ends. The CDR3 is made up of 15 amino acids. Germline V gene sequence: CDR1 MNHEY, CDR2 SVGEGT. CDR3 residues: CASRRFIGDTDTQYF. For the CDR3, the DNA is TGTGCCAGCAGACGGTTTATAGGGGACACAGATACGCAGTATTTT.

The chain couples TRBV9 to TRBJ2-2; TRBD2 matches at 10 bases. The germline V gene encodes CDR1 SGDLS and CDR2 YYNGEE. The CDR3 covers 16 residues. V trimming: 2 bases; J trimming: 5 bases; junction bases outside the gene matches: 6. CDR3 residues: CASSVGVAGGTGELFF. CDR3 DNA sequence: TGTGCCAGCAGCGTGGGGGTAGCGGGAGGAACCGGGGAGCTGTTTTTT.

This clonotype was picked up many times. The rearrangement joins TRBV7-9 to TRBJ1-1; D is ambiguous. Germline CDR1 SEHNR, CDR2 FQNEAQ (reference sequence). V dropped 1 base and J dropped 10 bases, with 10 bases sitting between them. The length of the CDR3 is 12 residues. CDR3 nucleotide sequence: TGTGCCAGCAGCTTAGAGGTTTGGGGAGCTTTCTTT. This gives the protein CASSLEVWGAFF.

The sample holds many counts of this clonotype. Written as DNA, the CDR3 is TGTGCCAGCAGTTATCCCCCTGATTGGTCCCTCCACTTT. This encodes CASSYPPDWSLHF. The chain uses TRBV28 and TRBJ1-6; D unresolved. Germline CDR1 MDHEN, CDR2 SYDVKM. V was trimmed by 4 bases and J by 14 bases, leaving 15 bases between them. CDR3 size: 13 residues.

There are a few counts of this clonotype. This chain links TRBV7-9 with TRBJ2-3, with a tentative D call TRBD2 (5 bases). This CDR3 is 17 amino acids long. Germline CDR1 SEHNR, CDR2 FQNEAQ (reference sequence). V lost 5 bases and J lost 3, with 21 bases in between. The CDR3 reads CASSPRGTGDGTDTQYF. The CDR3 region has the DNA TGTGCCAGCAGCCCCAGAGGTACCGGGGATGGGACAGATACGCAGTATTTT.

The V call is TRBV7-9, the J call TRBJ2-2, with D perhaps TRBD1 (5 bases). Germline CDR1 is SEHNR and CDR2 is FQNEAQ (reference sequence). The CDR3 is 13 amino acids. V was cut by 6 bases and J by 6 bases, with 11 bases left in between. The CDR3 DNA sequence: TGTGCCAGCAGTTACGCAGGGTCCGGGGAGCTGTTTTTT. Translated, it gives CASSYAGSGELFF.

This chain links TRBV15 with TRBJ2-5; a possible D gene is TRBD1 (5 bases). Trimming took off 6 bases at V and 13 bases at J, with 30 bases between the two ends. The CDR3 spans 16 residues. Germline assignment: CDR1 LNHNV and CDR2 YYDKDF (reference sequence). CDR3 region: CATSFLFGQGDVVAYF. The CDR3 nucleotides are TGTGCCACCAGTTTTCTATTCGGACAAGGTGATGTTGTTGCGTACTTC. Together with reference TRBV15 and TRBJ2-5, the CDR3 gives the full variable domain: DAMVIQNPRYQVTQFGKPVTLSCSQTLNHNVMYWYQQKSSQAPKLLFHYYDKDFNNEADTPDNFQSRRPNTSFCFLDIRSPGLGDTAMYLCATSFLFGQGDVVAYFGPGTRLLVL.

The chain carries TRBV7-9 and TRBJ2-5, with 9 bases fitting TRBD2. Germline V CDR1 and CDR2: SEHNR, FQNEAQ (reference sequence). After removal of 5 bases from V and 5 bases from J, the junction contained 12 bases not matched to a gene. The CDR3 has 16 amino acids. CDR3 region: CASSPSERGAVETQYF. CDR3 in DNA: TGTGCCAGCAGCCCCTCTGAGCGGGGGGCCGTTGAGACCCAGTACTTC.

This clonotype was found a few times. The J gene is TRBJ2-3, the V gene TRBV7-2; D unclear. Germline V gives CDR1 SGHTA, CDR2 FQGNSA. The CDR3 is 15 amino acids. Deletions cut 1 base from V and 4 bases from J, with 12 bases between. CDR3 region: CASSLVGFTSDTQYF. The CDR3 DNA is TGTGCCAGCAGCTTAGTAGGGTTTACGTCAGATACGCAGTATTTT.

This clonotype was seen a handful of times. The V gene is TRBV7-2, the J gene TRBJ2-1, with D tentatively TRBD2 (6 bases). V was cut by 1 base and J by 3 bases, with 13 bases left in between. The germline CDR1 and CDR2 sequences are SGHTA and FQGNSA. This CDR3 has 16 amino acids. CDR3 residues: CASSLEISGIYNEQFF. CDR3 in DNA: TGTGCCAGCAGCTTAGAAATTAGCGGAATCTACAATGAGCAGTTCTTC.

As to this clonotype: It may be a read error: a sequence one base away is much more abundant. The chain is built from TRBV4-1 and TRBJ2-7; maybe TRBD1 (5 bases). The CDR3 consists of 14 residues. Germline CDR1 MGHRA, CDR2 YSYEKL. V lost 1 base and J lost 4, with 11 bases in between. This CDR3 is CASSQVQVNYEQYF. The CDR3 coding sequence is TGCGCCAGCAGCCAAGTACAGGTTAATTACGAGCAGTACTTC.